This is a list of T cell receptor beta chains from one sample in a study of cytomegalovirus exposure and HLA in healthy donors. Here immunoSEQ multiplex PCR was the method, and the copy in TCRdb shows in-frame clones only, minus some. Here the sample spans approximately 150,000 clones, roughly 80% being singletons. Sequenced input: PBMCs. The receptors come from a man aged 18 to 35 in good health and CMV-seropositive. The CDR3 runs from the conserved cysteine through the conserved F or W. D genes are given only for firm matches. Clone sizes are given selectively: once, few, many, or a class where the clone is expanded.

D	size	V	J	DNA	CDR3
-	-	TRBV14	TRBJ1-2	TGTGCCAGCAGCCAAGATCGTCAGGGGCTGAGCTACACCTTC	CASSQDRQGLSYTF
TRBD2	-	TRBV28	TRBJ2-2	TGTGCCAGCACTTCCCCGCTAGCGGGAGTGGCCGGGGAGCTGTTTTTT	CASTSPLAGVAGELFF
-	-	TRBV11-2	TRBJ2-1	TGTGCCAGCAGCTTAGGGCGGTCAGTCTACAATGAGCAGTTCTTC	CASSLGRSVYNEQFF
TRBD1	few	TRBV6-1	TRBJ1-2	TGTGCCAGCAGTGATTCTCCGGACAGGGACCTTACCTCCCATGGCTACACCTTC	CASSDSPDRDLTSHGYTF
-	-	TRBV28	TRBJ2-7	TGTGCCAGCAGTTTGTCAGTCTGGGAGCAGTACTTC	CASSLSVWEQYF
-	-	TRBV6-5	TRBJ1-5	TGTGCCAGCAGTTACCTGAAAGGGGCGCATCAGCCCCAGCATTTT	CASSYLKGAHQPQHF
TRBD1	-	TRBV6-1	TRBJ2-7	TGTGCCAGCAGGACCCTCGAGGACAGGGGCGAGCAGTACTTC	CASRTLEDRGEQYF
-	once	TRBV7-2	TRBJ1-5	TGTGCCAGCAGCATAATCGGGGGAACAAAGCGGCATTTT	CASSIIGGTKRHF
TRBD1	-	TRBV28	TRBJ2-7	TGTGCCAGCAGCGCGCGGACAGGGCCTCCCTACGAGCAGTACTTC	CASSARTGPPYEQYF
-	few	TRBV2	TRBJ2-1	TGTGCCAGCAGTGCGGGACAAAAAAACAATGAGCAGTTCTTC	CASSAGQKNNEQFF
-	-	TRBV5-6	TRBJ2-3	TGTGCCAGCAGCGTGTCTAGCGCCCTCGTCCCCACCACAGATACGCAGTATTTT	CASSVSSALVPTTDTQYF
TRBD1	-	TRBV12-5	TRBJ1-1	TGTGCTAGTGGTTTGGTAATAGGGGGCCGGGCGGGGACGGCTTTCTTT	CASGLVIGGRAGTAFF
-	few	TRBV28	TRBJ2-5	TGTGCCAGCAGCCCCGTAGGGATCGGGAACCAAGAGACCCAGTACTTC	CASSPVGIGNQETQYF
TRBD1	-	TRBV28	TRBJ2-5	TGTGCCAGCAGCACAGGGGTCGAGACCCAGTACTTC	CASSTGVETQYF
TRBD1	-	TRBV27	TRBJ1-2	TGTGCCAGCAGTGTGCAGGGACAGCCTAACTATGGCTACACCTTC	CASSVQGQPNYGYTF
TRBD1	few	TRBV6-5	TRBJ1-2	TGTGCCAGCAGTTACTCCGGGACAGGGGGTGGCTACACCTTC	CASSYSGTGGGYTF
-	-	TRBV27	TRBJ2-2	TGTGCCAGCAGTTTTAAGTTGCGACAACTGAACACCGGGGAGCTGTTTTTT	CASSFKLRQLNTGELFF
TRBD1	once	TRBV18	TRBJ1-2	TGTGCCAGCTCAGCGCCGGGACAGGGTTATGGCTACACCTTC	CASSAPGQGYGYTF
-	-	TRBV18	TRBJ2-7	TGTGCCAGCTCTAAAAAGGACAGTTCCTACGAGCAGTACTTC	CASSKKDSSYEQYF
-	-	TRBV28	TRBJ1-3	TGTGCCAGCAGCTTCCCTCCCGACAGCTCCGGAAACACCATATATTTT	CASSFPPDSSGNTIYF
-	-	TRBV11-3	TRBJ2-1	TGTGCCAGCACCGTGGGTAGCCCTCTCCTCTACAATGAGCAGTTCTTC	CASTVGSPLLYNEQFF
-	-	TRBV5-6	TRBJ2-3	TGTGCCAGCAGCCCCTCATGGCGGAATACGCAGTATTTT	CASSPSWRNTQYF
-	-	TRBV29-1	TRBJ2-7	TGCAGCGCCAGCGCTTCCTACGAGCAGTACTTC	CSASASYEQYF
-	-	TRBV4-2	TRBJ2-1	TGTGCCAGCAGCCAGACCCTTAGCGGTCCTGGGGCAAATGAGCAGTTCTTC	CASSQTLSGPGANEQFF
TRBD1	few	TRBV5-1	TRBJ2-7	TGCGCCAGCAGCTTGGCACCAGGGGGATCCTACGAGCAGTACTTC	CASSLAPGGSYEQYF
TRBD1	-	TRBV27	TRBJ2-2	TGTGCCAGCGGGACAGTGGAGAACACCGGGGAGCTGTTTTTT	CASGTVENTGELFF
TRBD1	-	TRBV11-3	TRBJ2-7	TGTGCCAGCAGCAAGGGGGCTTTATGGAACGAGCAGTACTTC	CASSKGALWNEQYF
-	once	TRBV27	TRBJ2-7	TGTGCCAGCAGTTTATCTCCAGGGATCCCCTACGAGCAGTACTTC	CASSLSPGIPYEQYF
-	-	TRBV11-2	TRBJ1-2	TGTGCCAGCAGCCCCGCTGGCAGGGTGGGCTATGGCTACACCTTC	CASSPAGRVGYGYTF
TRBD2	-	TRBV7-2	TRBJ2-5	TGTGCCAGCAGTGAAACTAGCGGGAGGGCTAAAGAGACCCAGTACTTC	CASSETSGRAKETQYF
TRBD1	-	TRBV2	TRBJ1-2	TGTGCCAGCAGTGCCCTTACCCGGGACAGATTTAACTATGGCTACACCTTC	CASSALTRDRFNYGYTF
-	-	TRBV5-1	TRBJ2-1	TGCGCCAGCAGCCTCCCCGGGTTGAGTCTAAACAATGAGCAGTTCTTC	CASSLPGLSLNNEQFF
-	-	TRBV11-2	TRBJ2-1	TGTGCCAGCAGGAAGGCGGGCGATGAGCAGTTCTTC	CASRKAGDEQFF
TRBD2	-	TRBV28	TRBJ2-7	TGTGCCAGCAGTCTGGGACTAGCGGGAGGCTCCTACGAGCAGTACTTC	CASSLGLAGGSYEQYF
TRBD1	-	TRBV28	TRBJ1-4	TGTGCCAGCAACCCATACAGGGGATCTAATGAAAAACTGTTTTTT	CASNPYRGSNEKLFF
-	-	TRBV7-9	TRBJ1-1	TGTGCCAGCAGCGTAACCGGGATACAAATGAACACTGAAGCTTTCTTT	CASSVTGIQMNTEAFF
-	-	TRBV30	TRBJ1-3	TGTGCCTGGAGTACCCTCCGACAGATCTCTGGAAACACCATATATTTT	CAWSTLRQISGNTIYF
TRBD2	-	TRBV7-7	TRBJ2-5	TGTGCCAGCAGCCCGGGGACTAGCGTGGTCGGGACCCAGTACTTC	CASSPGTSVVGTQYF
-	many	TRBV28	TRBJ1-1	TGTGCCAGCAGTTACGATTTTGGGGGGGTCTTGAACACTGAAGCTTTCTTT	CASSYDFGGVLNTEAFF
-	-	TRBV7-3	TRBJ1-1	TGTGCCAGCAGATCCCGGCGAGGAACGGAGGCTTTCTTT	CASRSRRGTEAFF
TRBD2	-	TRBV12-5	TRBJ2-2	TGTGCTAGTGGTTTGGTTGCTAGCGGGATCAGAAAAACCGGGGAGCTGTTTTTT	CASGLVASGIRKTGELFF
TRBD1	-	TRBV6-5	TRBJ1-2	TGTGCCAGCAGTTACCCCTTAAACAGGGGCTATGGCTACACCTTC	CASSYPLNRGYGYTF